This T cell receptor beta chain is drawn from a study of memory CD4+ T cells and cytomegalovirus serostatus. As for the study in general: Healthy Belgian adult donors included roughly ten CMV-positive and approximately 25 CMV-negative people.

The sort gate was single viable CD3+CD4+CD8-CD45RO+ cells for memory CD4+ T cells. Serostatus was set by detecting CMV pp150, pp28, p38, p52 IgG. CD4+ T cells were isolated by positive magnetic selection. The study's findings and limits: Repertoires predicted CMV serostatus with median bootstrapped AUC of approximately 0.94.

Here immunoSEQ multiplex PCR was the method, and the copy in TCRdb shows in-frame clones only, minus some. Of under 45,000 clones in the sample, over 70% are singletons; the top ten hold 0.55%. A word on this clone: Its antigen remains unidentified.

What was sequenced was memory CD4+ T cells from blood. The sequence derives from an adult in good health and CMV-seronegative.

The CDR3 here is CASTGGPGTGETQYF. The CDR3 DNA reads as TGCGCCAGCACCGGAGGCCCAGGGACGGGGGAGACCCAGTACTTC. The chain carries TRBV5-1 and TRBJ2-5; D is perhaps TRBD1 or TRBD2 (5 bases each). This CDR3 contains 15 residues. Germline CDR1 SGHRS, CDR2 YFSETQ. V dropped 6 bases and J dropped 5 bases, with 20 bases sitting between them.